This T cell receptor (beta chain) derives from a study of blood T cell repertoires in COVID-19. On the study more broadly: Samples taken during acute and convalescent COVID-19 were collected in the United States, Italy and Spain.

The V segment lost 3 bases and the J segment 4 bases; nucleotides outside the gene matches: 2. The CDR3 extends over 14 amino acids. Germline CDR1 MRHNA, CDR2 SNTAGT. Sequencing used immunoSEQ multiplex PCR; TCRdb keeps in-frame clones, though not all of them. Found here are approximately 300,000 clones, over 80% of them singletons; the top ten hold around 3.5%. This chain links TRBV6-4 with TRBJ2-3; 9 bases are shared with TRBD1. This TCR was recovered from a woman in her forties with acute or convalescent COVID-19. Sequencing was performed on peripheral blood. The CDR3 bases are TGTGCCAGCAGTGAGGGACAGGGATCAGATACGCAGTATTTT. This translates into CASSEGQGSDTQYF.